Presented here are 32 T cell receptor beta chains from one specimen sequenced in a study of T cell clonotyping in hematopoietic cell transplantation. Measured with immunoSEQ multiplex PCR; TCRdb has only the in-frame clones, and not every one. The sample has about 15,000 clones, 70% to 75% seen once. Sequencing was carried out using peripheral blood mononuclear cells. The receptors here all came from a woman between 55 and 75 years old in good health. Some clones in this sample may be carry-over from other donors' samples.

The rearrangement links TRBV5-6 to TRBJ2-7, with 7 bases fitting TRBD1. This CDR3 region has 14 residues. With 3 bases clipped from V and 2 bases from J, the junction kept 5 bases outside the gene matches. Germline CDR1 reads SGHDT; CDR2 reads YYEEEE. The CDR3 protein is CASSSMGQPYEQYF. The CDR3 coding sequence is TGTGCCAGCAGCTCTATGGGACAGCCCTACGAGCAGTACTTC.

The J gene is TRBJ2-5, the V gene TRBV9; 8 bases match TRBD2. After removal of 0 bases from V and 4 bases from J, the junction contained 5 bases not matched to a gene. The CDR3 extends over 15 amino acids. Germline-derived CDR1 and CDR2 are SGDLS and YYNGEE. The CDR3 DNA is TGTGCCAGCAGCGTAGGATTAGCGGGAACAGAGACCCAGTACTTC. This sequence encodes CASSVGLAGTETQYF.

The gene calls are TRBV19 and TRBJ2-3, with TRBD2 matching over 9 bases. V was pared by 3 bases and J by 5 bases, with 6 bases of the junction left unmatched. From germline, CDR1 is LNHDA and CDR2 SQIVND (reference sequence). CDR3 length: 15 amino acids. This chain's CDR3 is CASSIRSGGRDTQYF. The CDR3 region has the DNA TGTGCCAGTAGTATCCGGAGCGGGGGGCGAGATACGCAGTATTTT.

V is TRBV7-2 and J is TRBJ2-3, with TRBD2 as a possible D gene (5 bases). With 3 bases removed from V and 1 base from J, the gap between germline ends came to 17 bases. CDR1 and CDR2 from the germline V gene are SGHTA and FQGNSA. The CDR3 consists of 17 residues. CDR3 coding DNA: TGTGCCAGCAGCTTCGACCGGACTGGTGGGGGCACAGATACGCAGTATTTT. Protein: CASSFDRTGGGTDTQYF.

The gene calls are TRBV15 and TRBJ2-7; no definite D call. CDR1 and CDR2 from the germline V gene are LNHNV and YYDKDF (reference sequence). The V gene lost 0 bases and the J gene lost 5 bases, with 8 bases spanning the gap. The CDR3 spans 13 residues. For the CDR3, the DNA is TGTGCCACCAGCAGAGATGTAGGGAACGAGCAGTACTTC. Protein sequence: CATSRDVGNEQYF. Using reference TRBV15 and TRBJ2-7 for the parts outside the CDR3, the full variable domain is DAMVIQNPRYQVTQFGKPVTLSCSQTLNHNVMYWYQQKSSQAPKLLFHYYDKDFNNEADTPDNFQSRRPNTSFCFLDIRSPGLGDTAMYLCATSRDVGNEQYFGPGTRLTVT.

The chain combines TRBV6-6 with TRBJ2-2, with 12 bases matching TRBD1. Germline loops: CDR1 MNHNY, CDR2 SVGAGI (reference sequence). Trimming took 4 bases from V and 3 from J; bases not matched to a gene: 3. The CDR3 runs 16 residues. The CDR3: CASSWGQGADTGELFF. The CDR3 DNA reads TGTGCCAGCAGTTGGGGACAGGGGGCCGACACCGGGGAGCTGTTTTTT.

V gene TRBV4-1 combines with J gene TRBJ2-3; D may correspond to TRBD1 or TRBD2 (5 bases each). The CDR3 extends over 14 amino acids. V dropped 4 bases and J dropped 7 bases, with 15 bases sitting between them. Germline V gene data show CDR1 as MGHRA and CDR2 as YSYEKL. The CDR3 coding sequence is TGCGCCAGCAGCCCTGGGGCTAGCCACCATACGCAGTATTTT. Its translation: CASSPGASHHTQYF.

This clone was recorded once. V and J are TRBV5-1 and TRBJ1-5; unclear D gene. CDR3 length equals 14 residues. V was pared by 0 bases and J by 2 bases, with 6 bases between. Germline assignment: CDR1 SGHRS and CDR2 YFSETQ. CDR3 coding DNA: TGCGCCAGCAGCTTGGACGGGGGCAATCAGCCCCAGCATTTT. Its translation is CASSLDGGNQPQHF. The full variable domain, with the rest looked up from reference TRBV5-1 and TRBJ1-5, is KAGVTQTPRYLIKTRGQQVTLSCSPISGHRSVSWYQQTPGQGLQFLFEYFSETQRNKGNFPGRFSGRQFSNSRSEMNVSTLELGDSALYLCASSLDGGNQPQHFGDGTRLSIL.

V is TRBV4-1 and J is TRBJ2-1; 7 positions match TRBD1. This CDR3 has 13 amino acids. After removal of 6 bases from V and 7 bases from J, the junction contained 6 bases not matched to a gene. Looked up from germline, CDR1 is MGHRA and CDR2 is YSYEKL. CDR3 bases: TGCGCCAGCAGAGGGGGCAGGGTGAATGAGCAGTTCTTC. As protein: CASRGGRVNEQFF.

The count of this clone is one. The V call is TRBV6-5, the J call TRBJ2-1, with 9 bases aligning to TRBD2. CDR1 and CDR2 (germline): MNHEY, SVGAGI. Trimming took 4 bases from V and 3 from J; bases not matched to a gene: 4. The CDR3 sequence is 15 residues long. The CDR3 protein is CASSSLAGFYNEQFF. CDR3 DNA: TGTGCCAGCAGTTCCCTAGCGGGGTTCTACAATGAGCAGTTCTTC.

V gene TRBV29-1 combines with J gene TRBJ2-5, with TRBD1 matching over 9 bases. CDR1 and CDR2 from the germline V gene are SQVTM and ANQGSEA. Losses at the gene ends were 0 bases for V and 5 bases for J; bases not matched to a gene: 7. CDR3 length: 15 amino acids. Here the CDR3 reads CSVEEDRGRSETQYF. DNA for the CDR3: TGCAGCGTTGAAGAGGACAGGGGTCGATCGGAGACCCAGTACTTC.

This clone was observed a few times. The chain uses TRBV30 and TRBJ2-6; no clear D gene. Trimming removed 3 bases from V and 1 base from J, with 4 bases in between. Germline-derived CDR1 and CDR2 are GTSNPN and SVGIG (reference sequence). The CDR3 contains 13 residues. The CDR3, as DNA: TGTGCCTGGAGGACTTCTGGGGCCAACGTCCTGACTTTC. This sequence encodes CAWRTSGANVLTF.

This clone was counted a few times. As DNA, the CDR3 is TGTGCCAGCAGCGTTAGAAGAGGGAATGGCTACACCTTC. This translates into CASSVRRGNGYTF. The gene calls are TRBV11-2 and TRBJ1-2, with D uncertain. Germline V lookup: CDR1 SGHAT, CDR2 FQNNGV. The CDR3 loop spans 13 amino acids. Trimming took 5 bases from V and 6 from J, leaving 13 bases between them.

The CDR3 spells CASSPRQDAGNTIYF. The CDR3, as DNA: TGTGCCAGCAGCCCAAGACAGGACGCTGGAAACACCATATATTTT. The J gene is TRBJ1-3, the V gene TRBV7-9, with D possibly matching TRBD1 (6 bases). This CDR3 comprises 15 residues. V was pared by 5 bases and J by 2 bases, with 13 bases between. Germline assignment: CDR1 SEHNR and CDR2 FQNEAQ (reference sequence).

The chain joins TRBV7-2 to TRBJ2-2, with 7 bases that match TRBD1. The CDR3 has 14 residues. J lost 6 bases, V lost 7 bases, and 8 bases had no gene match. Germline V CDR1 and CDR2: SGHTA, FQGNSA. The CDR3 loop reads CASNDRVWSGELFF. For the CDR3, the DNA is TGTGCCAGCAATGACAGGGTCTGGTCCGGGGAGCTGTTTTTT.

The chain couples TRBV4-3 to TRBJ1-2, with D maybe TRBD1 (5 bases). Germline assignment: CDR1 LGHNA and CDR2 YSLEER. There are 14 residues in the CDR3. Trimming pared 1 base from V and 7 bases from J, leaving 13 bases between. The CDR3 is CASSQVPGEAGYTF. The CDR3 nucleotides read TGCGCCAGCAGCCAAGTACCGGGGGAGGCTGGCTACACCTTC.

V is TRBV9 and J is TRBJ1-1; D ambiguous. Germline CDR1 is SGDLS and CDR2 is YYNGEE. Trimming shortened V by 0 bases and J by 1 base, and 4 bases separated the two germline ends. This CDR3 comprises 13 residues. CDR3 nucleotide sequence: TGTGCCAGCAGCGTAGTCCCGAACACTGAAGCTTTCTTT. Its protein is CASSVVPNTEAFF.

The rearrangement uses TRBV7-8 and TRBJ1-5, with D perhaps matching TRBD1 (5 bases). The V and J ends lost 1 base and 11 bases respectively, with 9 bases between them. CDR1 and CDR2 from the germline V gene are SGHVS and FQNEAQ. This CDR3 contains 12 residues. The CDR3 DNA reads TGTGCCAGCAGCTTAGGGGGACCCACCCAGCATTTT. It yields the protein CASSLGGPTQHF. Based on the CDR3 plus reference TRBV7-8 and TRBJ1-5, the full variable domain is GAGVSQSPRYKVAKRGQDVALRCDPISGHVSLFWYQQALGQGPEFLTYFQNEAQLDKSGLPSDRFFAERPEGSVSTLKIQRTQQEDSAVYLCASSLGGPTQHFGDGTRLSIL.

CDR3 DNA: TGTGCCAGCAGACAAGGCGGCACGCAGTATTTT. Encoded protein: CASRQGGTQYF. V is TRBV6-5 and J is TRBJ2-3; unclear D gene. V was trimmed by 6 bases and J by 9 bases, leaving 10 bases between them. The CDR3 spans 11 residues. Germline loops: CDR1 MNHEY, CDR2 SVGAGI.

For the CDR3, the DNA is TGTGCCAGCAGCTTAGCGTCGACGCGCCAGTACTTC. Protein: CASSLASTRQYF. The V call is TRBV7-9, the J call TRBJ2-5; D gene uncertain. The length of the CDR3 is 12 residues. V lost 0 bases, J lost 10 bases, and 9 bases lay in between. The V gene's germline CDR1 is SEHNR and CDR2 FQNEAQ (reference sequence).

This sequence joins TRBV29-1 and TRBJ1-4; D perhaps matches TRBD1 (5 bases). Looked up from germline, CDR1 is SQVTM and CDR2 is ANQGSEA. The CDR3 has 13 amino acids. Trimming cost V 2 bases and J 8 bases, with 12 bases left between them. The CDR3 nucleotides read TGCAGCGTTGAATCTCAGGGTGACGAAAAACTGTTTTTT. Translating gives CSVESQGDEKLFF.

This clone is a singleton in its sample. The V and J genes are TRBV29-1 and TRBJ2-7; 8 nucleotides align to TRBD2. The CDR3 length is 12 residues. Germline assignment: CDR1 SQVTM and CDR2 ANQGSEA. The ends lost 6 bases at V and 7 bases at J; junction bases unmatched: 8. This CDR3 reads CSVERGSEEQYF. Written as DNA, the CDR3 is TGCAGCGTGGAGCGGGGGTCGGAGGAGCAGTACTTC.

The V and J genes are TRBV30 and TRBJ2-4, with no clear D. This CDR3 comprises 11 residues. Per germline, CDR1 GTSNPN and CDR2 SVGIG (reference sequence). Trimming stripped 5 bases from V and 5 bases from J, with 7 bases between. Here the CDR3 reads CAWAWENIQYF. The CDR3 region has the DNA TGTGCCTGGGCGTGGGAAAACATTCAGTACTTC.

The J gene is TRBJ1-6, the V gene TRBV4-1; possible D gene TRBD1, 5 bases. V was trimmed by 0 bases and J by 12 bases, leaving 9 bases between them. CDR1 and CDR2 from the germline V gene are MGHRA and YSYEKL. This CDR3 comprises 13 residues. Here the CDR3 DNA reads TGCGCCAGCAGCCAAGATCGGGGGTTACCCCTCCACTTT. The encoded protein is CASSQDRGLPLHF.

The V and J genes are TRBV5-6 and TRBJ2-3, with D perhaps being TRBD1 or TRBD2 (6 bases each). This CDR3 has 15 residues. Germline CDR1 reads SGHDT; CDR2 reads YYEEEE. The ends were cut back, 6 bases at V and 0 bases at J, with 14 bases in the middle. As DNA, the CDR3 is TGTGCCAGCATGTATAGGGGGGTTAGCACAGATACGCAGTATTTT. Amino acids: CASMYRGVSTDTQYF.

Judged by abundance, this clone is medium-sized. V is TRBV30 and J is TRBJ2-7; D is ambiguous. The CDR3 contains 13 residues. Germline V CDR1 and CDR2: GTSNPN, SVGIG (reference sequence). The V end lost 8 bases, the J end lost 0 bases, and 14 bases lay between the germline ends. As DNA, the CDR3 is TGTGCCGCGGACGGTGAGCTCTCCTACGAGCAGTACTTC. Translated: CAADGELSYEQYF.

The chain couples TRBV9 to TRBJ2-1, with D possibly TRBD1 on 6 matching bases. CDR1 is SGDLS, CDR2 YYNGEE, per germline. V lost 3 bases to trimming and J lost 2 bases, with 12 bases between them. CDR3 length: 15 amino acids. The CDR3 spells CASSGWDNTYNEQFF. The CDR3 DNA reads TGTGCCAGCAGCGGATGGGACAATACCTACAATGAGCAGTTCTTC.

The gene calls are TRBV6-4 and TRBJ2-2; D is perhaps TRBD1 (5 bases). The CDR3 is 13 residues long. Trimming stripped 3 bases from V and 5 bases from J, with 7 bases between. Germline V gene lookup returns CDR1 MRHNA and CDR2 SNTAGT. CDR3: CASSEAGTGELFF. CDR3 DNA sequence: TGTGCCAGCAGTGAAGCAGGGACCGGGGAGCTGTTTTTT.

The chain uses TRBV1 and TRBJ2-7. TRBV1 is classified as a pseudogene. CDR3 length: 16 amino acids. CDR3 sequence (DNA): TGCACCAGCAGCCAAGATCGGGGCCGGCTCCCAATCGAGCAGTACTTC. Translation: CTSSQDRGRLPIEQYF.

The CDR3 region has the DNA TGTGCCAGCAGCTTAGCCCTCTATGGCTACACCTTC. This codes for CASSLALYGYTF. This chain uses TRBV7-9 with TRBJ1-2; D gene unclear. The ends were cut back, 0 bases at V and 4 bases at J, with 3 bases in the middle. The CDR3 totals 12 residues. The germline V gene has CDR1 SEHNR and CDR2 FQNEAQ (reference sequence).

V and J are TRBV2 and TRBJ2-7; no reliable D call. The ends were cut back, 8 bases at V and 3 bases at J, with 14 bases in the middle. The germline V gene encodes CDR1 SNHLY and CDR2 FYNNEI. The CDR3 runs 13 residues. CDR3 protein: CASLSRLDYEQYF. As DNA, the CDR3 is TGTGCCAGCCTTTCCCGACTTGACTACGAGCAGTACTTC.

This chain joins TRBV5-8 and TRBJ1-5; no clear D. This CDR3 contains 13 residues. The germline V gene encodes CDR1 SGHTS and CDR2 YDEGEE. V lost 4 bases, J lost 5 bases, and 10 bases lay in between. CDR3 protein: CASSPREDQPQHF. The CDR3, as DNA: TGTGCCAGCAGCCCTCGCGAAGATCAGCCCCAGCATTTT. Using reference TRBV5-8 and TRBJ1-5 for the parts outside the CDR3, the full variable domain is EAGVTQSPTHLIKTRGQQATLRCSPISGHTSVYWYQQALGLGLQFLLWYDEGEERNRGNFPPRFSGRQFPNYSSELNVNALELEDSALYLCASSPREDQPQHFGDGTRLSIL.